The clone carrying this T cell receptor (beta chain) was observed at least ten times. This CDR3 has 11 amino acids. V was trimmed by 8 bases and J by 0 bases, leaving 5 bases between them. The germline CDR1 and CDR2 sequences are MDHEN and SYDVKM. The source of the sample is a study of T cell repertoires in cytomegalovirus infection. TCRdb reprocessed the reads via MiXCR and lists one record per CDR3 protein. Of 85,000 to 120,000 distinct CDR3 sequences in the sample, approximately 17% were seen once. The chain uses TRBV28 and TRBJ2-7; no firm D call. This sequence originates from a human donor in good health (CMV status not recorded). Some clones in this sample may be carry-over from other donors' samples. What was sequenced was PBMCs. The CDR3 nucleotides read TGTGCCAGCCGAACCTCCTACGAGCAGTACTTC. Protein product: CASRTSYEQYF.